This T cell receptor (beta chain) was obtained from a study of early stage breast cancer tumors. Study-level results: Commonly generated sequences made up most enriched TCRB sequences shared between patients. Compared with adjacent normal breast tissue, tumors showed 2 to 3-fold greater T cell density and higher clonality.

Remarks on this clone: The antigen remains unidentified.

J gave up 2 bases and V 1 base, and 4 bases lay outside the gene matches. Per germline, CDR1 SGHDT and CDR2 YYEEEE. CDR3 length equals 15 residues. Each sample had two DNA replicates, about 0.5 ug blood or roughly 1.5 ug tissue. Only in-frame clones appear in the TCRdb table, and some are missing; sequencing was by immunoSEQ multiplex PCR. This table holds approximately 75,000 clones, around 80% found once. The sequenced sample was blood. The V gene is TRBV5-6, the J gene TRBJ1-2, with TRBD1 matching 8 bases. This clonotype originated in a person between 35 and 49 years old with breast cancer. CDR3 DNA sequence: TGTGCCAGCAGCTTGTGGGACAGGCGAAACTATGGCTACACCTTC. Translated: CASSLWDRRNYGYTF.